This T cell receptor (beta chain) was profiled in a study of CD8+CD57+ T cells in acquired aplastic anemia. Study at large: CD4+ and CD8+ cells, once sorted, gave DNA averaging roughly 3.2 ug.

Profiling that covered TCR beta VDJ and CDR3 relied on genomic DNA as its template. TCRdb re-called the reads with MiXCR, one entry per CDR3 protein. The data contain under 350,000 distinct CDR3 sequences, roughly half of them singletons. Study-wide points: The study found no significant CD8+ Simpson's diversity difference between patients and controls. There were around 28 CD8+ CDR3 sequences that occurred in both patients and controls.

About this clonotype itself: Its antigen remains unknown.

The sequencing input was sorted CD4+, CD8+, or CD8+CD57+ T cells (not recorded which) from PBMCs. This receptor was identified in a human donor with severe aplastic anemia or a healthy control (not recorded which).

The chain's CDR3 is CASSVGTSGTLGNEQFF. CDR3 DNA: TGTGCCAGCAGCGTAGGGACTAGCGGGACTCTAGGCAATGAGCAGTTCTTC. The chain links TRBV9 to TRBJ2-1, with 12 nucleotides matching TRBD2. Germline values: CDR1 SGDLS, CDR2 YYNGEE. The V segment lost 0 bases and the J segment 6 bases; nucleotides outside the gene matches: 7. This CDR3 has 17 amino acids.